Shown below are 3 T cell receptor beta chains from a single sample sequenced in a study of shared clonotypes between healthy human individuals. TCRdb's table, derived via immunoSEQ multiplex PCR, lists solely in-frame clones and lacks some. The sample consists of a few million clones, roughly nine tenths of them appearing once. The sample consisted of naive CD4+ T cells sorted from blood. Subset in this sample: CD45RA+ positively selected. The receptors derive from a man in his late teens or twenties in good health.

The genes are TRBV19 and TRBJ1-6; 8 positions match TRBD1. Germline-derived CDR1 and CDR2 are LNHDA and SQIVND (reference sequence). This CDR3 has 15 residues. The V gene end was trimmed by 3 bases and the J gene end by 9 bases; junction bases not matched to a gene: 7. The CDR3 nucleotides read TGTGCCAGTAGTATCATTTCAGGGGGCGCTTCACCCCTCCACTTT. It yields the protein CASSIISGGASPLHF.

This clone was observed a single time. This chain connects TRBV5-1 to TRBJ2-3; 7 nucleotides align to TRBD1. The V segment lost 0 bases and the J segment 1 base; nucleotides outside the gene matches: 17. The CDR3 length is 20 residues. CDR1 is SGHRS, CDR2 YFSETQ, per germline. The CDR3: CASSLAPGQITPLGTDTQYF. The CDR3 coding sequence is TGCGCCAGCAGCTTGGCCCCGGGACAGATAACCCCCCTAGGCACAGATACGCAGTATTTT.

This sequence joins TRBV10-1 and TRBJ2-7, with 10 bases that match TRBD2. The germline gives CDR1 WNHNN, CDR2 SYGVQD (reference sequence). The trim removed 1 base at V and 7 bases at J, leaving 10 bases unmatched. This CDR3 comprises 16 residues. CDR3 amino acids: CASSELPSGSTHEQYF. In nucleotides, the CDR3 is TGCGCCAGCAGTGAGTTGCCTAGCGGGAGTACTCATGAGCAGTACTTC.